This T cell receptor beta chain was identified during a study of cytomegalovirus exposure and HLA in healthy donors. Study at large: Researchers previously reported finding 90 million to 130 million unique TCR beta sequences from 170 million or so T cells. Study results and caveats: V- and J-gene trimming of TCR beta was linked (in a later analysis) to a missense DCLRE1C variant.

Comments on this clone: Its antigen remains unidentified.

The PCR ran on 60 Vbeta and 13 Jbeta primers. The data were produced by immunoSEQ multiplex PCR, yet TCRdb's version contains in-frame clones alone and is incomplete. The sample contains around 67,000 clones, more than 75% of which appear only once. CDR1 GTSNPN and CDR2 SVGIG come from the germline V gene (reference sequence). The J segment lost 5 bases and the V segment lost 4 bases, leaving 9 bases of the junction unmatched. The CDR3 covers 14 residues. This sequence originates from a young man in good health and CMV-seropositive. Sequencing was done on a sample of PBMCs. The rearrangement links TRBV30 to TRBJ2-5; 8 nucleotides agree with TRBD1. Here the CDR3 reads CAWTPQGAGETQYF. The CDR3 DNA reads TGTGCCTGGACCCCCCAGGGGGCCGGTGAGACCCAGTACTTC.